The present TCR beta chain was sequenced within a study of blood T cell repertoires in COVID-19. Overall study: Sources were T cells, B-cell-depleted T cells, or PBMCs; the material itself was cDNA or gDNA.

Authors' processing steps: Amplified reference gene primers provided the basis for estimating nucleated cell counts. TCRdb keeps only in-frame clones here, not all; method: immunoSEQ multiplex PCR. V and J calls and clone size are those listed in that table; D and trimming were worked out from the DNA. The repertoire consists of about 110,000 clones, with over 80% occurring once and the leading ten covering more than 3.5%. The CDR3 extends over 12 amino acids. Trimming took off 2 bases at V and 2 bases at J, with 4 bases between the two ends. The germline V gene has CDR1 SQVTM and CDR2 ANQGSEA. This clone was seen a handful of times.

This TCR came from a woman in her seventies with acute or convalescent COVID-19. This chain links TRBV29-1 with TRBJ1-3; D remains unclear. The sequencing sample was made of peripheral blood. The chain's CDR3 is CSVELPGNTIYF. The CDR3 DNA sequence: TGCAGCGTTGAACTTCCTGGAAACACCATATATTTT. The variable domain in full, with the rest retrieved from reference TRBV29-1 and TRBJ1-3, is SAVISQKPSRDICQRGTSLTIQCQVDSQVTMMFWYRQQPGQSLTLIATANQGSEATYESGFVIDKFPISRPNLTFSTLTVSNMSPEDSSIYLCSVELPGNTIYFGEGSWLTVV.